The subject of this entry is one T cell receptor (beta chain). This specimen comes from a study of T cells in localized non-small cell lung cancer. The CDR3 sequence is 14 residues long. Germline trimming cut 3 bases from V and 3 bases from J; bases unmatched to any gene: 5. Germline-derived CDR1 and CDR2 are SQVTM and ANQGSEA. Here immunoSEQ multiplex PCR was the method, and the copy in TCRdb shows in-frame clones only, minus some. Here the sample spans about 29,000 clones, roughly 87% being singletons. Sequenced material: peripheral blood, taken before any cancer treatment. The source of this sequence is a woman aged 35-70 years with stage I lung adenocarcinoma. The chain is built from TRBV29-1 and TRBJ2-7, with TRBD1 matching over 10 bases. The CDR3 DNA sequence: TGCAGCGTTGAGGAAGGGGACAGGGGCTACGAGCAGTACTTC. Protein: CSVEEGDRGYEQYF.